This entry features one T cell receptor (beta chain) sequence. The target antigen is unknown. Other DNA sequences in the same sample also yield this CDR3. The data were taken from a study of PD-1 blockade in classical Hodgkin lymphoma. Study results and limitations: Baseline diversity resembling that of newly diagnosed patients was seen in complete responders. By C4D1 there was a significant rise in CD4+ TCR diversity but not in CD8+ TCR diversity. What drove the repertoire differences, possibly disease activity or prior therapy, has not been defined.

Time point described: cycle 4 day 1 (C4D1), after less than 7 weeks of nivolumab. Each patient's relapse followed autologous stem cell transplantation, and brentuximab vedotin exposure varied. This CDR3 spans 14 amino acids. Between the trimmed V and J ends, which lost 3 bases and 3 bases, there was a span of 11 bases. In germline, CDR1 is KGHSH, CDR2 LQKENI. Repertoires were generated with immunoSEQ multiplex PCR, while TCRdb's copy carries only in-frame clones and drops some. The sample carries approximately 89,000 clones, 75% to 85% recorded once. This specimen was peripheral blood mononuclear cells (PBMCs), taken before the fourth cycle of nivolumab. This rearrangement joins TRBV18 to TRBJ1-1; weak D call: TRBD1 (5 bases). The clonotype was recovered from a human donor with classical Hodgkin lymphoma. CDR3 in DNA: TGTGCCAGCTCACCGGGGGGTGGGGACACTGAAGCTTTCTTT. Encoded protein: CASSPGGGDTEAFF.